One and the same sample provided the 7 T cell receptor beta chains below, sequenced in a study of regulatory T cells in long-lasting Graves disease. Time point in this sample: persistent/refractory GD, antithyroid drugs over 5 years with positive TRAb. RNA from PBMCs was the source of the TCR library. Both iRepertoire HTBI primers and Arm-PCR of CDR3 regions were used to build the TCR beta libraries. TCRdb used MiXCR to reprocess the multiplex PCR reads, holding one entry per CDR3 protein. The profile covers a few hundred thousand distinct CDR3 sequences, with roughly 24% appearing a single time and under 35% taken by the ten largest. Material: peripheral blood mononuclear cells (PBMCs), obtained when the disease was refractory, from a patient treated with antithyroid drugs. The receptors were sampled from a woman aged 40 to 50 with Graves disease.

Only a few counts were recorded for this clonotype. The V call is TRBV6-5, the J call TRBJ2-5, with TRBD1 matching over 8 bases. V lost 0 bases and J lost 5; bases outside the gene matches: 5. Per the germline V gene, CDR1 is MNHEY and CDR2 is SVGAGI. The length of the CDR3 is 15 residues. In nucleotides, the CDR3 is TGTGCCAGCAGTTACTCAGCAGGGGGCGGGGAGACCCAGTACTTC. Protein product: CASSYSAGGGETQYF.

The chain has TRBV25-1 and TRBJ2-1; TRBD1 is a possible D gene (6 bases). The CDR3 covers 17 residues. The V and J ends lost 3 bases and 8 bases respectively, with 23 bases between them. Germline loops: CDR1 MGHDK, CDR2 SYGVNS. In nucleotides, the CDR3 is TGTGCCAGCAGTGATCTCTTTTCCAGGGGCTCCCCCGATGAGCAGTTCTTC. Translation gives CASSDLFSRGSPDEQFF. Combining the CDR3 with reference TRBV25-1 and TRBJ2-1 gives the whole variable domain EADIYQTPRYLVIGTGKKITLECSQTMGHDKMYWYQQDPGMELHLIHYSYGVNSTEKGDLSSESTVSRIRTEHFPLTLESARPSHTSQYLCASSDLFSRGSPDEQFFGPGTRLTVL.

This clonotype was seen ten or more times. The rearrangement uses TRBV12-3 or TRBV12-4 and TRBJ1-5, with D perhaps matching TRBD1 (6 bases). The CDR3 spans 15 residues. Between the trimmed V and J ends, which lost 2 bases and 6 bases, there was a span of 14 bases. The CDR3 DNA reads as TGTGCCAGCAGTTTACTTGGACAGAGTGGTCAGCCCCAGCATTTT. Translating gives CASSLLGQSGQPQHF.

The chain joins TRBV6-2 or TRBV6-3 to TRBJ2-6; perhaps TRBD1 as D (6 bases). Deletions cut 0 bases from V and 0 bases from J, with 9 bases between. CDR3 length equals 17 residues. CDR1 is MNHEY and CDR2 is SVGEGT in the germline V gene. CDR3 bases: TGTGCCAGCAGTTACTCGGGACACTTCTCTGGGGCCAACGTCCTGACTTTC. Translated, it gives CASSYSGHFSGANVLTF.

V usage is TRBV20-1 and J usage is TRBJ2-1, with D perhaps matching TRBD2 (5 bases). The germline CDR1 and CDR2 sequences are DFQATT and SNEGSKA (reference sequence). The CDR3 extends over 14 amino acids. Trimming removed 5 bases at V and 8 bases at J, with 19 bases between. In nucleotides, the CDR3 is TGCAGTGCTGTGGACTCTAAAGTCGGGGATGAGCAGTTCTTC. Translated: CSAVDSKVGDEQFF.

A remark on this clonotype: With a much larger clone just one base away, this may be a read error. The CDR3 carries no conserved terminal phenylalanine or tryptophan, so it likely arises from a read error. The chain is built from TRBV20-1 and TRBJ2-7; D is tentatively TRBD1 or TRBD2 (6 bases each). Between the trimmed V and J ends, which lost 3 bases and 7 bases, there was a span of 40 bases. CDR3 length: 21 residues. The germline gives CDR1 DFQATT, CDR2 SNEGSKA (reference sequence). DNA of the CDR3: TGCAGTGCTAGTCCTAACACCCGACGCGGCAGGGGATTCTTACTAGCATGGGAGCAGTACCTC. Its translation: CSASPNTRRGRGFLLAWEQYL.

This clonotype showed up many times. The rearrangement uses TRBV28 and TRBJ1-2; D may be TRBD1 (6 bases). This CDR3 spans 15 amino acids. Germline V CDR1 and CDR2: MDHEN, SYDVKM. Trimming removed 6 bases from V and 5 bases from J, with 19 bases in between. The chain's CDR3 is CASSPFLGGYYGYTF. In DNA form, the CDR3 reads TGTGCCAGCAGCCCCTTTCTGGGGGGCTATTATGGCTACACCTTC.